The sequence of this TCR beta chain was determined in a study of T cells in Graves' hyperthyroidism and ophthalmopathy. Fresh peripheral blood, roughly 9.8 ml of it, supplied the PBMCs. This clonotype was observed at least ten times. Researchers took RNA transcripts and amplified the TCR beta CDR3 regions from them. First-round RT-PCR of the TCR CDR3 relied on the HTBI primer set. Each CDR3 protein gets one entry after TCRdb re-called the multiplex PCR reads with MiXCR. This table holds a few hundred thousand distinct CDR3 sequences, 15% to 20% found once. The TCR originated in a woman between 18 and 30 years old with Graves' hyperthyroidism. What was sequenced was blood.

In DNA, the CDR3 is TGTGCCAGCAGCTTGGAAGGAAACTTCAGGGGCGACACTGAAGCTTTCTTT. Its translation is CASSLEGNFRGDTEAFF. J is TRBJ1-1 and V is TRBV7-3, with D perhaps TRBD1 (6 bases). Germline V gene lookup returns CDR1 SGHTA and CDR2 FQGTGA. The CDR3 contains 17 residues. The germline V and J ends were trimmed by 3 bases and 3 bases, with 20 bases remaining between them.